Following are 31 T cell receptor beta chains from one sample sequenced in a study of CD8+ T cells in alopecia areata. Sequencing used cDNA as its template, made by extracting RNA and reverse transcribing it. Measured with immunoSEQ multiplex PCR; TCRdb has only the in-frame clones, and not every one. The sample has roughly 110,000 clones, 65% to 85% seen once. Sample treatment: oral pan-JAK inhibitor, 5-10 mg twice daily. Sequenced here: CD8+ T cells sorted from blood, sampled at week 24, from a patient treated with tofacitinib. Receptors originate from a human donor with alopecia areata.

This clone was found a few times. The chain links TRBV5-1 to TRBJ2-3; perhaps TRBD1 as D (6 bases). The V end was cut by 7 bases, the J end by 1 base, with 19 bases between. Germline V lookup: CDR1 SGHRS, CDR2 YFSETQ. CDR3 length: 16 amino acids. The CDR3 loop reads CASDEQGHGGTDTQYF. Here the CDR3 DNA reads TGCGCCAGCGATGAGCAGGGACACGGGGGCACAGATACGCAGTATTTT.

The CDR3 is CASSPGTADSNEQFF. The CDR3 coding sequence is TGCGCCAGCAGCCCCGGGACCGCCGATAGCAATGAGCAGTTCTTC. V usage is TRBV5-1 and J usage is TRBJ2-1; D could derive from TRBD1 or TRBD2 (5 bases each). This CDR3 comprises 15 residues. V lost 4 bases and J 6 bases, leaving 17 bases between the germline ends. In germline, CDR1 is SGHRS, CDR2 YFSETQ. Using reference TRBV5-1 and TRBJ2-1 for the parts outside the CDR3, the full variable domain is KAGVTQTPRYLIKTRGQQVTLSCSPISGHRSVSWYQQTPGQGLQFLFEYFSETQRNKGNFPGRFSGRQFSNSRSEMNVSTLELGDSALYLCASSPGTADSNEQFFGPGTRLTVL.

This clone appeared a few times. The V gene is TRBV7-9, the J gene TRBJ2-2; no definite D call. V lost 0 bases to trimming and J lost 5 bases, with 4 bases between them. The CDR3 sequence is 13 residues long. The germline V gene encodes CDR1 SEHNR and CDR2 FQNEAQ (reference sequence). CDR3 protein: CASSLAVTGELFF. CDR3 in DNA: TGTGCCAGCAGCTTAGCCGTTACCGGGGAGCTGTTTTTT.

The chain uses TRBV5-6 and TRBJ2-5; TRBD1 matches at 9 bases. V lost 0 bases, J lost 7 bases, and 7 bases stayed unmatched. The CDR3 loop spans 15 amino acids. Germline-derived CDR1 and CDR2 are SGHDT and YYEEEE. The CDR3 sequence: CASSLEGQGVGTQYF. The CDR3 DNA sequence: TGTGCCAGCAGCTTGGAGGGACAGGGTGTTGGGACCCAGTACTTC.

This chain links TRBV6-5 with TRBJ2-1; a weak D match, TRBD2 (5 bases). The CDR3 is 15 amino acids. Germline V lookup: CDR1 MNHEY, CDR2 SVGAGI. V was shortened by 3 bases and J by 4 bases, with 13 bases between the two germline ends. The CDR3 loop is CASSYNKAAYNEQFF. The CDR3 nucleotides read TGTGCCAGCAGTTATAACAAAGCGGCGTACAATGAGCAGTTCTTC.

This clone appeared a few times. CDR3 sequence reads: CASSFTGGLHEQFF. DNA for the CDR3: TGTGCCAGCAGCTTCACGGGGGGGCTCCATGAGCAGTTCTTC. The chain joins TRBV11-1 to TRBJ2-1, with TRBD2 matching 8 bases. Per the germline V gene, CDR1 is SGHAT and CDR2 is FQDESV (reference sequence). The CDR3 is 14 residues long. Trimming at V came to 3 bases and at J to 8 bases, leaving 6 bases not matched to a gene.

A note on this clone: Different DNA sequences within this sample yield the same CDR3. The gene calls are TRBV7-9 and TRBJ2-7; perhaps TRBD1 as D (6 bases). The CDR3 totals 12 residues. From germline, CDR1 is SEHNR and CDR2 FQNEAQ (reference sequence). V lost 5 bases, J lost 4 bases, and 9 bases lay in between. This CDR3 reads CASSPTGYEQYF. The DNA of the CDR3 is TGTGCCAGCAGCCCCACAGGGTACGAGCAGTACTTC.

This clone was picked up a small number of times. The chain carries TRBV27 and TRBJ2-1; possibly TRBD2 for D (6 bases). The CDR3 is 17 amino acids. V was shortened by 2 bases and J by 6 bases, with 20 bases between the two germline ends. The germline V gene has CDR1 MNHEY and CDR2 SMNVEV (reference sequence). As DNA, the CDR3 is TGTGCCAGCAGTTTACGCCCCCCTGGAGGGGCAATCAATGAGCAGTTCTTC. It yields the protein CASSLRPPGGAINEQFF.

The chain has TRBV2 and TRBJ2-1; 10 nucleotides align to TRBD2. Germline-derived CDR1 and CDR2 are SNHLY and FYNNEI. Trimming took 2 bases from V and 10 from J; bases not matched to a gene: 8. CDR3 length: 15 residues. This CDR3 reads CASSEILAGDGEQFF. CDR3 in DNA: TGTGCCAGCAGTGAAATCCTAGCGGGGGATGGAGAGCAGTTCTTC.

The chain's CDR3 is CASSDIPGQGLANYGYTF. Here the CDR3 DNA reads TGCGCCAGCAGCGATATCCCGGGACAGGGCTTAGCTAACTATGGCTACACCTTC. V and J are TRBV4-1 and TRBJ1-2; TRBD1 agrees at 9 bases. The CDR3 sequence is 18 residues long. The V segment lost 5 bases and the J segment 0 bases; nucleotides outside the gene matches: 13. Germline V gene lookup returns CDR1 MGHRA and CDR2 YSYEKL.

CDR3 residues: CASSQRQTTGMGTEAFF. DNA for the CDR3: TGCGCCAGCAGCCAAAGACAGACGACAGGAATGGGGACTGAAGCTTTCTTT. The chain couples TRBV4-1 to TRBJ1-1, with a weak D call TRBD1 (6 bases). CDR1 MGHRA and CDR2 YSYEKL come from the germline V gene. Deletions cut 2 bases from V and 5 bases from J, with 21 bases between. The CDR3 has 17 residues.

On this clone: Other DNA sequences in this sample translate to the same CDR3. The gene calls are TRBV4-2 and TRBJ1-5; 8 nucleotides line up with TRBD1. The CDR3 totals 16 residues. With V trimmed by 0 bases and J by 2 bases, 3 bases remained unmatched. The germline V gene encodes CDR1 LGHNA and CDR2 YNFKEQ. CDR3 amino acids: CASSQEGQGGNQPQHF. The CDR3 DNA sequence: TGTGCCAGCAGCCAAGAAGGACAGGGCGGCAATCAGCCCCAGCATTTT.

Written as DNA, the CDR3 is TGTGCCAGCAAGGAGGATTCCTCCTACGAGCAGTACTTC. Translating gives CASKEDSSYEQYF. The chain carries TRBV14 and TRBJ2-7, with a possible D match to TRBD2 (5 bases). Per the germline V gene, CDR1 is SGHDN and CDR2 is FVKESK. The CDR3 has 13 amino acids. The germline V and J ends were trimmed by 7 bases and 0 bases, with 10 bases remaining between them. Full variable domain (missing parts from reference TRBV14 and TRBJ2-7): EAGVTQFPSHSVIEKGQTVTLRCDPISGHDNLYWYRRVMGKEIKFLLHFVKESKQDESGMPNNRFLAERTGGTYSTLKVQPAELEDSGVYFCASKEDSSYEQYFGPGTRLTVT.

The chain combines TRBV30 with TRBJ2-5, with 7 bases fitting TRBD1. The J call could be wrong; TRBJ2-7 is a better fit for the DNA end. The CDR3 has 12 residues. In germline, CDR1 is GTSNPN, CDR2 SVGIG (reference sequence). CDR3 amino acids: CAWGTGVYEQYF. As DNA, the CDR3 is TGTGCCTGGGGAACAGGGGTATACGAGCAGTACTTC.

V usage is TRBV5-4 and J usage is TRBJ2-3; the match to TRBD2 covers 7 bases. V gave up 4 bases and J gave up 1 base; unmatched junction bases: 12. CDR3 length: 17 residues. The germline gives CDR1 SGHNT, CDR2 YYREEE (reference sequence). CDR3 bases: TGTGCCAGCAGCCCTACCGCGGGCGGGGGTGGCACAGATACGCAGTATTTT. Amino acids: CASSPTAGGGGTDTQYF.

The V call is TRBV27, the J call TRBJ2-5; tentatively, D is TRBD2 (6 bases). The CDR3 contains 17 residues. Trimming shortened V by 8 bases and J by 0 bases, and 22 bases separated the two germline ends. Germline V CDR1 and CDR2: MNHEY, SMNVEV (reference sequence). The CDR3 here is CASSLSPAGMYQETQYF. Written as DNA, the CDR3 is TGTGCCAGCTCTCTTAGCCCAGCGGGCATGTACCAAGAGACCCAGTACTTC.

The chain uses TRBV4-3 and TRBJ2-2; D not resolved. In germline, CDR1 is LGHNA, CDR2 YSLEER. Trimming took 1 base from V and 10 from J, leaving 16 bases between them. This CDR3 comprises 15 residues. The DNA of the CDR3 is TGCGCCAGCAGCCAAGGGATTTGGCAGAAGGAGGAGCTGTTTTTT. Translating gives CASSQGIWQKEELFF.

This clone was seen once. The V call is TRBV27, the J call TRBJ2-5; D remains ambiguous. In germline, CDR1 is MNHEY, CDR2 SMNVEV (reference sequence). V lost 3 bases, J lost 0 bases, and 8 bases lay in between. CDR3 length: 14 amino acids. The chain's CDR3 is CASSLWANQETQYF. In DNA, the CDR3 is TGTGCCAGCAGTTTGTGGGCGAACCAAGAGACCCAGTACTTC.

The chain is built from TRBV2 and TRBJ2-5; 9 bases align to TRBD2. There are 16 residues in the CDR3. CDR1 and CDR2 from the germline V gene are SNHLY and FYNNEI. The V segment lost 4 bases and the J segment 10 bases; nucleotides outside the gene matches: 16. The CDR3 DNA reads TGTGCCAGCAGTGTACTAGCGGACTCCAGCGGGGGGAGCCAGTACTTC. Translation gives CASSVLADSSGGSQYF.

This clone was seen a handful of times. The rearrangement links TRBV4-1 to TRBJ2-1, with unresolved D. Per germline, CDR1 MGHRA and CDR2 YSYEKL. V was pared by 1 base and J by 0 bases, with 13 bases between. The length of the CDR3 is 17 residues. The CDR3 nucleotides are TGCGCCAGCAGCCAAGGCGCGCAGGTCTCCTCCTACAATGAGCAGTTCTTC. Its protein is CASSQGAQVSSYNEQFF.

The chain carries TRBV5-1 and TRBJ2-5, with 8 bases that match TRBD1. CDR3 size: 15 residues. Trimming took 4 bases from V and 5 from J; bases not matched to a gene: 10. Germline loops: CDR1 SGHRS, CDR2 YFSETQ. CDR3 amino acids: CASSPGQGEVETQYF. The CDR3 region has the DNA TGCGCCAGCAGCCCCGGACAGGGTGAAGTGGAGACCCAGTACTTC.

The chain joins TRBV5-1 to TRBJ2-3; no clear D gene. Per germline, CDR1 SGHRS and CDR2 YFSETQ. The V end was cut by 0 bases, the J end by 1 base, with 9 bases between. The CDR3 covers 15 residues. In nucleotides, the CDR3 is TGCGCCAGCAGCTTGGCCAGCACGGGCACAGATACGCAGTATTTT. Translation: CASSLASTGTDTQYF. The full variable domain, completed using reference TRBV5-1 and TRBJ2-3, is KAGVTQTPRYLIKTRGQQVTLSCSPISGHRSVSWYQQTPGQGLQFLFEYFSETQRNKGNFPGRFSGRQFSNSRSEMNVSTLELGDSALYLCASSLASTGTDTQYFGPGTRLTVL.

Written as DNA, the CDR3 is TGTGCCAGCACCCCGGGACTAGCGGGGGTTTTTTACAATGAGCAGTTCTTC. Amino acids: CASTPGLAGVFYNEQFF. This chain links TRBV27 with TRBJ2-1; TRBD2 agrees at 14 bases. The CDR3 runs 17 residues. Per germline, CDR1 MNHEY and CDR2 SMNVEV (reference sequence). The V and J ends lost 7 bases and 4 bases, in that order; junction bases with no gene match: 9.

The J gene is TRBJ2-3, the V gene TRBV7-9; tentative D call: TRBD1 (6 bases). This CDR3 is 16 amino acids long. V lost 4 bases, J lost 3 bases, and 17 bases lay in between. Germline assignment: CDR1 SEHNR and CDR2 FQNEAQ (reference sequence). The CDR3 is CASSSHRQVGTDTQYF. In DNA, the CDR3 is TGTGCCAGCAGCTCCCATCGACAGGTCGGAACAGATACGCAGTATTTT.

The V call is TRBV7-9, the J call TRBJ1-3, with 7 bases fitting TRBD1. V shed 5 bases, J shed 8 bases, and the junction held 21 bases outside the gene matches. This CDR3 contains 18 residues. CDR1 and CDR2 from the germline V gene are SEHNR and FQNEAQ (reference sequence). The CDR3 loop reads CASSDVGAGGRRDYTIYF. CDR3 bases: TGTGCCAGCAGCGACGTCGGGGCAGGGGGACGCCGAGACTACACCATATATTTT.

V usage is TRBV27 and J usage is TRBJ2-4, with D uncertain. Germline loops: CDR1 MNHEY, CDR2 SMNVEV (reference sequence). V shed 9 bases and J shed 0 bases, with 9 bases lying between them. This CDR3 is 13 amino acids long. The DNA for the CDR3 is TGTGCCAGTGCGCGCCCAGCCAAAAACATTCAGTACTTC. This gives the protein CASARPAKNIQYF.

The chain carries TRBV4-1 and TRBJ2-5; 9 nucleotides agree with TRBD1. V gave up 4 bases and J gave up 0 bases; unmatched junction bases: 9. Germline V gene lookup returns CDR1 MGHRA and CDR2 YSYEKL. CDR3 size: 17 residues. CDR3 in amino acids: CASSPYDGQGNQETQYF. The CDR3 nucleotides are TGCGCCAGCAGCCCTTACGATGGACAGGGGAACCAAGAGACCCAGTACTTC.

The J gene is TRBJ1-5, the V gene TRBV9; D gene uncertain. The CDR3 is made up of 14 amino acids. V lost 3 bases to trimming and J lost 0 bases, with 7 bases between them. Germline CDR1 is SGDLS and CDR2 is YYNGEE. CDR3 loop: CASSASVSNQPQHF. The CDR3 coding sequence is TGTGCCAGCAGCGCCTCGGTTAGCAATCAGCCCCAGCATTTT. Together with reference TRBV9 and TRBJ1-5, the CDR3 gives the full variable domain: DSGVTQTPKHLITATGQRVTLRCSPRSGDLSVYWYQQSLDQGLQFLIQYYNGEERAKGNILERFSAQQFPDLHSELNLSSLELGDSALYFCASSASVSNQPQHFGDGTRLSIL.

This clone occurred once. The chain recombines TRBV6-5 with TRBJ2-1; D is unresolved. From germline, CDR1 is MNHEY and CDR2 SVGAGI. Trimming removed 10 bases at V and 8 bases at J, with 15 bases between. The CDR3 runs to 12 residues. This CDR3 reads CATGLGSHEQFF. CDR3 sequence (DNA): TGTGCCACCGGGCTGGGTAGTCATGAGCAGTTCTTC.

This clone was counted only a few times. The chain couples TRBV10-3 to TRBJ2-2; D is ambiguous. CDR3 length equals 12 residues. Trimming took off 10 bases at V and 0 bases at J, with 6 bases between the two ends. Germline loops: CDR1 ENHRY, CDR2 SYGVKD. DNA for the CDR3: TGTGCCACCGGGCCGAACACCGGGGAGCTGTTTTTT. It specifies CATGPNTGELFF.

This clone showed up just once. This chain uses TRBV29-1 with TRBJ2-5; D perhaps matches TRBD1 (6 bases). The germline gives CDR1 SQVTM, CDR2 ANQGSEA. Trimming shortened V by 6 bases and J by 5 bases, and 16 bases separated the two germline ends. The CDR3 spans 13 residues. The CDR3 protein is CSVEQGMGETQYF. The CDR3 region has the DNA TGCAGCGTCGAACAGGGTATGGGGGAGACCCAGTACTTC.